These T cell receptor beta chains were read from a single sample in a study of blood T cell repertoires in COVID-19. Sequencing used immunoSEQ multiplex PCR; TCRdb keeps in-frame clones, though not all of them. The sample has hundreds of thousands of clones, about 88% seen once; the top ten hold 8% to 10%. The source material was PBMCs or T cells enriched from blood (not recorded which). These TCRs come from a woman between 40 and 50 years old who had recovered from COVID-19. Both conserved end residues are part of each CDR3. The D gene is left open where the match is weak. Clone sizes are given selectively: once, few, many, or a class where the clone is expanded.

size: NA
V: TRBV4-2
length: 16
J: TRBJ2-2
D: TRBD1
DNA: TGTGCCAGCAGCCAAGATCCAGGGGGCGACACCGGGGAGCTGTTTTTT
CDR3: CASSQDPGGDTGELFF

size: NA
V: TRBV5-6
length: 12
J: TRBJ1-2
D: NA
DNA: TGTGCCAGCAGCTGGGCCGAATATGGCTACACCTTC
CDR3: CASSWAEYGYTF

size: NA
V: TRBV4-3
length: 16
J: TRBJ2-5
D: TRBD1
DNA: TGCGCCAGCAGCCAAGATCCAGGACAGGGGCAAAAGACCCAGTACTTC
CDR3: CASSQDPGQGQKTQYF

size: NA
V: TRBV27
length: 17
J: TRBJ2-6
D: TRBD1
DNA: TGTGCCAGCAGCCTGACAGGGGCGCCTCCAGGGGCCAACGTCCTGACTTTC
CDR3: CASSLTGAPPGANVLTF

size: NA
V: TRBV7-9
length: 16
J: TRBJ1-4
D: TRBD1
DNA: TGTGCCAGCAGCCGGGACAGGGGGCTGACTAATGAAAAACTGTTTTTT
CDR3: CASSRDRGLTNEKLFF

size: NA
V: TRBV24-1
length: 19
J: TRBJ2-1
D: TRBD2
DNA: TGTGCCACCAGTGACCCCGGCCCAGGGAGCGGGGGCTCCTACAATGAGCAGTTCTTC
CDR3: CATSDPGPGSGGSYNEQFF

size: NA
V: TRBV27
length: 17
J: TRBJ2-1
D: NA
DNA: TGTGCCAGCAGATTATTTGGGGTATCGGGACTCTACAATGAGCAGTTCTTC
CDR3: CASRLFGVSGLYNEQFF

size: NA
V: TRBV25-1
length: 14
J: TRBJ2-5
D: TRBD1
DNA: TGTGCCAGCAGTATTCTGGGACAGCAAGAGACCCAGTACTTC
CDR3: CASSILGQQETQYF

size: NA
V: TRBV28
length: 16
J: TRBJ2-7
D: NA
DNA: TGTGCCAGCAGCAGTTTACGACCCGGACTGTACCCGGAGCAGTACTTC
CDR3: CASSSLRPGLYPEQYF

size: NA
V: TRBV7-2
length: 13
J: TRBJ2-7
D: NA
DNA: TGTGCCAGCAGCTACCCCCCTAGCTACGAGCAGTACTTC
CDR3: CASSYPPSYEQYF

size: once
V: TRBV19
length: 14
J: TRBJ2-3
D: TRBD2
DNA: TGTGCCAGTAGGCCCCGACTAGCAACAGATACGCAGTATTTT
CDR3: CASRPRLATDTQYF

size: NA
V: TRBV27
length: 12
J: TRBJ1-2
D: NA
DNA: TGTGCCAGCAGTAACTGGGAGGGCGGCTACACCTTC
CDR3: CASSNWEGGYTF

size: NA
V: TRBV13
length: 16
J: TRBJ1-4
D: TRBD1
DNA: TGTGCCAGCAGCCGAGGACAGGTGGCTGCTAATGAAAAACTGTTTTTT
CDR3: CASSRGQVAANEKLFF

size: NA
V: TRBV4-1
length: 16
J: TRBJ2-7
D: TRBD2
DNA: TGCGCCAGCAGCCCCCGACTAGCGGGCATCTCCTACGAGCAGTACTTC
CDR3: CASSPRLAGISYEQYF

size: NA
V: TRBV6-5
length: 15
J: TRBJ1-4
D: NA
DNA: TGTGCCAGCAGTCCGACAGTTTCAACTAATGAAAAACTGTTTTTT
CDR3: CASSPTVSTNEKLFF

size: once
V: TRBV10-3
length: 16
J: TRBJ1-3
D: NA
DNA: TGTGCCATCAGTCAAGGCCGGGGGGGGTCTGGAAACACCATATATTTT
CDR3: CAISQGRGGSGNTIYF

size: NA
V: TRBV2
length: 14
J: TRBJ2-4
D: NA
DNA: TGTGCCAGCAACCAGCCGGGTCCCAAAAACATTCAGTACTTC
CDR3: CASNQPGPKNIQYF

size: NA
V: TRBV4-3
length: 15
J: TRBJ1-6
D: NA
DNA: TGCGCCAGCAGCCATGGGACATCTTATAATTCACCCCTCCACTTT
CDR3: CASSHGTSYNSPLHF

size: NA
V: TRBV7-3
length: 13
J: TRBJ2-1
D: NA
DNA: TGTGCCAGCAGCGCGTCACCGTCCAATGAGCAGTTCTTC
CDR3: CASSASPSNEQFF

size: NA
V: TRBV29-1
length: 12
J: TRBJ1-1
D: TRBD1
DNA: TGCAGCGTGGGACAGGGGAGAGGTGAAGCTTTCTTT
CDR3: CSVGQGRGEAFF

size: NA
V: TRBV19
length: 15
J: TRBJ1-4
D: NA
DNA: TGTGCCAGTAGTATGCTAGGAGTAACTAATGAAAAACTGTTTTTT
CDR3: CASSMLGVTNEKLFF

size: NA
V: TRBV4-2
length: 16
J: TRBJ1-4
D: NA
DNA: TGTGCCAGCAGCCAAGGAGTGGCTAGGGGTAATGAAAAACTGTTTTTT
CDR3: CASSQGVARGNEKLFF

size: NA
V: TRBV6-5
length: 16
J: TRBJ1-6
D: TRBD1
DNA: TGTGCCAGCAGTTACAGATCGACAGGGAAGAATTCACCCCTCCACTTT
CDR3: CASSYRSTGKNSPLHF

size: once
V: TRBV7-9
length: 15
J: TRBJ2-7
D: NA
DNA: TGTGCCAGCAGCTTATTTCTGGCGGCCTCGGGGGAGCAGTACTTC
CDR3: CASSLFLAASGEQYF

size: NA
V: TRBV10-2
length: 13
J: TRBJ1-6
D: NA
DNA: TGCGCCAGCACGGTTGCCTATAATTCACCCCTCCACTTT
CDR3: CASTVAYNSPLHF

size: NA
V: TRBV20-1
length: 9
J: TRBJ1-2
D: NA
DNA: TGCAGTGCCCCCCCTAGCTACACCTTC
CDR3: CSAPPSYTF

size: NA
V: TRBV7-2
length: 15
J: TRBJ2-7
D: TRBD2
DNA: TGTGCCAGCAGCCGCATAGCGGGAGATAACTACGAGCAGTACTTC
CDR3: CASSRIAGDNYEQYF

size: NA
V: TRBV3-1/TRBV3-2
length: 13
J: TRBJ2-5
D: NA
DNA: TGTGCCAGCAGGGACAGCTCAGGGGAGACCCAGTACTTC
CDR3: CASRDSSGETQYF

size: NA
V: TRBV19
length: 18
J: TRBJ1-1
D: NA
DNA: TGTGCCAGTAGTATAACGGTCGGACAAGTCTCAATGAACACTGAAGCTTTCTTT
CDR3: CASSITVGQVSMNTEAFF

size: NA
V: TRBV20-1
length: 9
J: TRBJ2-3
D: NA
DNA: TGCAGTGCATCCGGGGTCCCCGATTTT
CDR3: CSASGVPDF